The present TCR beta chain was sequenced within a study of blood T cell repertoires in COVID-19. Study-level background: The origin of the acute and convalescent COVID-19 samples was the United States, Italy and Spain. The cDNA or gDNA used as material had been derived from T cells, B-cell-depleted T cells, or PBMCs.

Authors' data handling: Amplification from reference gene primers served as the basis for estimated nucleated cell counts. The assay was immunoSEQ multiplex PCR, and TCRdb's table has in-frame clones only and misses some. Clonal size and the V and J genes are those of that table, whereas D and trimming came from the DNA. The sample consists of about 150,000 clones, about four fifths of them appearing once. CDR1 is SEHNR and CDR2 is FQNEAQ in the germline V gene (reference sequence). Trimming pared 5 bases from V and 6 bases from J, leaving 13 bases between. The CDR3 has 13 residues. This rearrangement joins TRBV7-9 to TRBJ2-5, with D maybe TRBD1 (5 bases). The source is a man aged 60-69 years with acute or convalescent COVID-19. The sequencing input was peripheral blood. The chain's CDR3 is CASSAVAGQTQYF. In DNA, the CDR3 is TGTGCCAGCAGCGCCGTGGCAGGGCAGACCCAGTACTTC.